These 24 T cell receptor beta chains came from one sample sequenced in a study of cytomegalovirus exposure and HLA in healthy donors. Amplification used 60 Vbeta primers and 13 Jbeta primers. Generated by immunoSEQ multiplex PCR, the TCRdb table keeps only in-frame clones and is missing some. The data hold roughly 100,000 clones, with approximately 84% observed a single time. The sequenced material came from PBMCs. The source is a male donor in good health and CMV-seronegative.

The DNA for the CDR3 is TGTGCCAGTAGTCACGCCAGGGGAGTTAGCAATCAGCCCCAGCATTTT. It specifies CASSHARGVSNQPQHF. The chain uses TRBV19 and TRBJ1-5, with D maybe TRBD1 (6 bases). Trimming removed 5 bases at V and 0 bases at J, with 14 bases between. The CDR3 is 16 residues long. The germline CDR1 and CDR2 sequences are LNHDA and SQIVND (reference sequence).

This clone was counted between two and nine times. CDR3 region: CASSLGGRGADGYTF. DNA of the CDR3: TGTGCCAGCAGCTTAGGTGGTCGGGGGGCGGATGGCTACACCTTC. The rearrangement uses TRBV7-2 and TRBJ1-2; weak D call: TRBD1 (6 bases). The CDR3 is made up of 15 amino acids. The germline V gene has CDR1 SGHTA and CDR2 FQGNSA. Trimming pared 1 base from V and 6 bases from J, leaving 15 bases between.

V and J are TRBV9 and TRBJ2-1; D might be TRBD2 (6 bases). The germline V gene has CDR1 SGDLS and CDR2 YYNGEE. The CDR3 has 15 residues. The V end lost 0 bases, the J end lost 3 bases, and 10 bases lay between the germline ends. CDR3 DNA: TGTGCCAGCAGCGTAGGGATCGGGAGCTACAATGAGCAGTTCTTC. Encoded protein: CASSVGIGSYNEQFF.

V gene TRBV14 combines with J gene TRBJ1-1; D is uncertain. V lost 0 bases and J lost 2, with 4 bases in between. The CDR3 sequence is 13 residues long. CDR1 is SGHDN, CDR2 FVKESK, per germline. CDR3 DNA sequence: TGTGCCAGCAGCCAAGATCCAAACACTGAAGCTTTCTTT. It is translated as CASSQDPNTEAFF.

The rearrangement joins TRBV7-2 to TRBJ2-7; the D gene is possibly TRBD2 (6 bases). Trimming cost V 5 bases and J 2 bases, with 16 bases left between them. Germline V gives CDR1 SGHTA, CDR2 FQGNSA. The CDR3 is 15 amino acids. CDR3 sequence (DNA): TGTGCCAGCAGCCCGTTAGCGGAGGCCCCCTACGAGCAGTACTTC. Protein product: CASSPLAEAPYEQYF.

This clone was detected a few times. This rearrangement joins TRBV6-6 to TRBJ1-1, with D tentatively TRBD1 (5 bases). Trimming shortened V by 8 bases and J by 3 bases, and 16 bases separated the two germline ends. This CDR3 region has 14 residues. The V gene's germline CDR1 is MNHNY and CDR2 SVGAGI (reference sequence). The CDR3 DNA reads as TGTGCCAGCCAAGGCCCAGGGTCATACACTGAAGCTTTCTTT. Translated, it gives CASQGPGSYTEAFF.

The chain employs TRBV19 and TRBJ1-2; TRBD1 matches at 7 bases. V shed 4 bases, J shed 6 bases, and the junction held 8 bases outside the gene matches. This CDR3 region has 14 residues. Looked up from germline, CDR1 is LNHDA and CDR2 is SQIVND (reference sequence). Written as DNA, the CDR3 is TGTGCCAGTAGTACCCGACAGGGAGTGAATGGCTACACCTTC. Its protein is CASSTRQGVNGYTF. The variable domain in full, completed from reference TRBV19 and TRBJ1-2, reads DGGITQSPKYLFRKEGQNVTLSCEQNLNHDAMYWYRQDPGQGLRLIYYSQIVNDFQKGDIAEGYSVSREKKESFPLTVTSAQKNPTAFYLCASSTRQGVNGYTFGSGTRLTVV.

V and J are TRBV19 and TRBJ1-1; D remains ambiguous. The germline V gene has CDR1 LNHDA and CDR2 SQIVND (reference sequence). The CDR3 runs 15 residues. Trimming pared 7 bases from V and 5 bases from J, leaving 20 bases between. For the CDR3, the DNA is TGTGCCAGTACCCCCTTTAAGGCCGGAGGGACTGAAGCTTTCTTT. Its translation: CASTPFKAGGTEAFF.

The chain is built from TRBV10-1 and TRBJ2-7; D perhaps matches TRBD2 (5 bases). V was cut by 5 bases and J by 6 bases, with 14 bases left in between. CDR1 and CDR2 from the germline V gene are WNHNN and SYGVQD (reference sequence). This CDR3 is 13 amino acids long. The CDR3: CASSRAARGEQYF. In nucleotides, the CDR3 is TGCGCCAGCAGTCGGGCAGCACGGGGCGAGCAGTACTTC.

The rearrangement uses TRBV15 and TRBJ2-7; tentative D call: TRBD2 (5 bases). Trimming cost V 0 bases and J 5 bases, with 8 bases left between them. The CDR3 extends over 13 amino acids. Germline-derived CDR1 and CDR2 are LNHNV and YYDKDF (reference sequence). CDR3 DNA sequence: TGTGCCACCAGCAGAGATCGAGGGAACGAGCAGTACTTC. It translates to CATSRDRGNEQYF.

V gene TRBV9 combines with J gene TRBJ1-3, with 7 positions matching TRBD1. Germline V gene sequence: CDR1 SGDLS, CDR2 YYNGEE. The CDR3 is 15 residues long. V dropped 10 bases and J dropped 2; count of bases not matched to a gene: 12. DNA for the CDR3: TGTGCCGGGCCGAGGGGGCATGTTGCTGGAAACACCATATATTTT. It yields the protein CAGPRGHVAGNTIYF.

The CDR3 region is CASSLEKYRGNTIYF. The CDR3 bases are TGTGCCAGCAGCTTAGAAAAGTATCGCGGGAACACCATATATTTT. The V call is TRBV7-9, the J call TRBJ1-3; D remains ambiguous. The CDR3 totals 15 residues. V lost 1 base and J 7 bases, leaving 14 bases between the germline ends. The germline gives CDR1 SEHNR, CDR2 FQNEAQ (reference sequence).

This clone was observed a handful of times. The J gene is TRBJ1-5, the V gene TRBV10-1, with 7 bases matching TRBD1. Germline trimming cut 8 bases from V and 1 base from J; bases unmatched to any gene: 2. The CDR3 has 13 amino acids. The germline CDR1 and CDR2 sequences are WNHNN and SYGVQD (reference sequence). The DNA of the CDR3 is TGCGCCAGCCTCAGGGGGAGCAATCAGCCCCAGCATTTT. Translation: CASLRGSNQPQHF.

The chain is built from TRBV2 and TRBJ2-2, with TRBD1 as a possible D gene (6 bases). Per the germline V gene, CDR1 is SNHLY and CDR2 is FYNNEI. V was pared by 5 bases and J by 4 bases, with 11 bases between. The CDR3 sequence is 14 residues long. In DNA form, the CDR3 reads TGTGCCAGCAGTACAGGGTCCGGCACCGGGGAGCTGTTTTTT. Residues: CASSTGSGTGELFF.

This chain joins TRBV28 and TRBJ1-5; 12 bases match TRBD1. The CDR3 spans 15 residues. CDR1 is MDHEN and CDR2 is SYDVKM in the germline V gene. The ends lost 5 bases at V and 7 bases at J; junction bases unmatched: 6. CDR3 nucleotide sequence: TGTGCCAGCAGTGACCCCGGGACAGGGGGCCAGCCCCAGCATTTT. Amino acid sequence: CASSDPGTGGQPQHF.

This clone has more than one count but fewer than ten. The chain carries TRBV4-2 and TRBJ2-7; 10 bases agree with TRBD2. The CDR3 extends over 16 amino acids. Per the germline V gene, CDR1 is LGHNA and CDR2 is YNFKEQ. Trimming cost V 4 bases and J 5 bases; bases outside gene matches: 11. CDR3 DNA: TGTGCCAGCAGCCCCATCCCTAGCGGGAGAGATAACGAGCAGTACTTC. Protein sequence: CASSPIPSGRDNEQYF.

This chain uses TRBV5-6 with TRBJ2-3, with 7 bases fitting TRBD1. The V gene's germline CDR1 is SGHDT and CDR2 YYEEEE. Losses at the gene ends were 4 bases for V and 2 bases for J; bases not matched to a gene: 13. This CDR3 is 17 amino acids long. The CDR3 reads CASSGTGTEYFTDTQYF. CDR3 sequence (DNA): TGTGCCAGCAGCGGCACCGGGACAGAGTATTTCACAGATACGCAGTATTTT.

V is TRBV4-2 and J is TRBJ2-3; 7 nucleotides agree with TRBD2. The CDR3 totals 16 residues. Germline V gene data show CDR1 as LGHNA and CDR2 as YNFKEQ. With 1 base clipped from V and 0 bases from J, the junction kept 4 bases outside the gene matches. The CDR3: CASSQVGSGSTDTQYF. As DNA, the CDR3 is TGTGCCAGCAGCCAAGTGGGTAGCGGGAGCACAGATACGCAGTATTTT.

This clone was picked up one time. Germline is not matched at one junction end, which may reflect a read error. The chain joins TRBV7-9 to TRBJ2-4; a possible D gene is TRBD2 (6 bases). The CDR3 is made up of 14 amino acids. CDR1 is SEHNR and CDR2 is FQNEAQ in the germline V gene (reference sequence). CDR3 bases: TGTTCCAGCAGCTTGGCGGGAACCAAAAACATTCAGTACTTC. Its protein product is CSSSLAGTKNIQYF.

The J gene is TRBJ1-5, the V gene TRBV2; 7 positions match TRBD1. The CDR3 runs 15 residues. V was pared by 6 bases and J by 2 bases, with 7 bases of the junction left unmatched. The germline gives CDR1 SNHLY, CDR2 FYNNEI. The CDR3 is CASRKQGMGNQPQHF. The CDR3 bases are TGTGCCAGCAGGAAACAGGGGATGGGCAATCAGCCCCAGCATTTT.

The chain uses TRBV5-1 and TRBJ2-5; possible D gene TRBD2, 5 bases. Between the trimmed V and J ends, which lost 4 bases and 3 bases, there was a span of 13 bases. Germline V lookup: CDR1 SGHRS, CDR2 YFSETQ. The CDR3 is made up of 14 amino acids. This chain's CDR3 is CASSPGMKKETQYF. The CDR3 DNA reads TGCGCCAGCAGCCCGGGGATGAAGAAAGAGACCCAGTACTTC.

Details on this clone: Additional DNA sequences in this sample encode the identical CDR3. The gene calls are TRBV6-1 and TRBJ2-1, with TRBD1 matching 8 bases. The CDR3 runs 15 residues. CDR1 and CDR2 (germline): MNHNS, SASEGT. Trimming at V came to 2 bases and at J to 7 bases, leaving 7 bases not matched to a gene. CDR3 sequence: CASSERQGARNEQFF. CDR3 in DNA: TGTGCCAGCAGTGAAAGGCAGGGGGCAAGGAATGAGCAGTTCTTC.

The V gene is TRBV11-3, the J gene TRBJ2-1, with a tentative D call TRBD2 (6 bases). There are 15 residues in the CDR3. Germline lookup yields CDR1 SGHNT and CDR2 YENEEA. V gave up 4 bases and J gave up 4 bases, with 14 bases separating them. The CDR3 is CASSSRASEYNEQFF. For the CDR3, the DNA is TGTGCCAGCAGCTCGAGGGCTAGCGAGTACAATGAGCAGTTCTTC.

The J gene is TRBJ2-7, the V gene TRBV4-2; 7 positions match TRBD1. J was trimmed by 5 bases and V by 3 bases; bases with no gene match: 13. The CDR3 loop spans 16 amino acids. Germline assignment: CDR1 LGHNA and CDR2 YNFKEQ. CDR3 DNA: TGTGCCAGCAGCCATCTACTAGGACAGGCCCAAAACGAGCAGTACTTC. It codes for CASSHLLGQAQNEQYF.